Listed below are T cell receptor beta chains from one sample, sequenced in a study of resident and recirculating memory T cells in vitiligo. Clones were sequenced by immunoSEQ multiplex PCR, and TCRdb holds only the in-frame ones, with some missing. Among around 76,000 clones listed, approximately 91% were seen once. Sequencing was carried out using blood. All receptors derive from a male donor with vitiligo. CDR3s include the opening cysteine and the closing phenylalanine or tryptophan. A D gene is named only where the DNA matches it firmly. Some rows have no size entry. The others give once, few or many, or a class for an expanded clone.

cdr3_aa: CASSLGDMSTVRGTQYF
cdr3_nt: TGTGCCAGCAGCTTAGGTGACATGTCTACCGTCCGGGGTACGCAGTATTTT
d_call: .
v_call: TRBV7-8
j_call: TRBJ2-3
clone_size: once

cdr3_aa: CASTLGDNNSPLHF
cdr3_nt: TGCGCCAGCACCCTCGGGGACAACAATTCACCCCTCCACTTT
d_call: .
v_call: TRBV5-1
j_call: TRBJ1-6
clone_size: .

cdr3_aa: CASSSNRGQGYGYTF
cdr3_nt: TGCGCCAGCAGCTCCAACAGGGGGCAGGGCTATGGCTACACCTTC
d_call: TRBD1
v_call: TRBV5-1
j_call: TRBJ1-2
clone_size: .

cdr3_aa: CASSWTGRSPHSPLHF
cdr3_nt: TGTGCCAGCAGTTGGACAGGGAGGTCCCCTCATTCACCCCTCCACTTT
d_call: TRBD1
v_call: TRBV2
j_call: TRBJ1-6
clone_size: .

cdr3_aa: CASSLRGESGADTQYF
cdr3_nt: TGTGCCAGCAGCTTAAGGGGGGAATCTGGCGCAGATACGCAGTATTTT
d_call: .
v_call: TRBV7-3
j_call: TRBJ2-3
clone_size: .

cdr3_aa: CASSQGGEWEKLFF
cdr3_nt: TGTGCCAGCAGCCAAGGAGGGGAGTGGGAAAAACTGTTTTTT
d_call: .
v_call: TRBV6-5
j_call: TRBJ1-4
clone_size: once

cdr3_aa: CSGMRGLDTEAFF
cdr3_nt: TGCAGCGGTATGAGGGGGCTGGACACTGAAGCTTTCTTT
d_call: TRBD1
v_call: TRBV29-1
j_call: TRBJ1-1
clone_size: few

cdr3_aa: CASSAGLRMGTEAFF
cdr3_nt: TGTGCCAGCAGCGCAGGTTTAAGGATGGGCACTGAAGCTTTCTTT
d_call: .
v_call: TRBV9
j_call: TRBJ1-1
clone_size: .

cdr3_aa: CASSTGDRGPYEQYF
cdr3_nt: TGTGCCAGCTCCACCGGGGACAGGGGACCATACGAGCAGTACTTC
d_call: TRBD1
v_call: TRBV18
j_call: TRBJ2-7
clone_size: few

cdr3_aa: CASSIWTGSGNTIYF
cdr3_nt: TGTGCCAGTAGTATTTGGACAGGCTCTGGAAACACCATATATTTT
d_call: TRBD1
v_call: TRBV19
j_call: TRBJ1-3
clone_size: .

cdr3_aa: CSVVAGGGTEAFF
cdr3_nt: TGCAGCGTTGTAGCGGGGGGGGGCACTGAAGCTTTCTTT
d_call: .
v_call: TRBV29-1
j_call: TRBJ1-1
clone_size: .

cdr3_aa: CASSLDRGYYEQYF
cdr3_nt: TGCGCCAGCAGCTTGGACAGGGGTTACTACGAGCAGTACTTC
d_call: TRBD1
v_call: TRBV5-1
j_call: TRBJ2-7
clone_size: .

cdr3_aa: CASSLSAGNTIYF
cdr3_nt: TGTGCCAGCAGCTTGTCTGCTGGAAACACCATATATTTT
d_call: .
v_call: TRBV13
j_call: TRBJ1-3
clone_size: .

cdr3_aa: CASSPNRQGAPGYTF
cdr3_nt: TGTGCCAGCAGTCCCAACCGGCAGGGCGCCCCTGGCTACACCTTC
d_call: .
v_call: TRBV2
j_call: TRBJ1-2
clone_size: .

cdr3_aa: CASSATGTGTGTEAFF
cdr3_nt: TGCGCCAGCAGCGCGACCGGGACAGGGACGGGCACTGAAGCTTTCTTT
d_call: TRBD1
v_call: TRBV5-1
j_call: TRBJ1-1
clone_size: .

cdr3_aa: CASSIGTNNEQFF
cdr3_nt: TGTGCCAGTAGTATAGGGACAAACAATGAGCAGTTCTTC
d_call: .
v_call: TRBV19
j_call: TRBJ2-1
clone_size: .

cdr3_aa: CASSLPPPGASPTGELFF
cdr3_nt: TGCGCCAGCAGCTTGCCGCCACCAGGGGCTAGCCCGACCGGGGAGCTGTTTTTT
d_call: .
v_call: TRBV5-1
j_call: TRBJ2-2
clone_size: .

cdr3_aa: CASSLSDRPYF
cdr3_nt: TGCGCCAGCAGCTTGAGCGACCGCCCGTACTTC
d_call: .
v_call: TRBV5-1
j_call: TRBJ2-5
clone_size: .

cdr3_aa: CASSQTRRDTGELFF
cdr3_nt: TGTGCCAGCAGCCAGACGAGGAGGGACACCGGGGAGCTGTTTTTT
d_call: .
v_call: TRBV7-2
j_call: TRBJ2-2
clone_size: .

cdr3_aa: CASSPRDRESTDTQYF
cdr3_nt: TGCGCCAGCAGCCCAAGGGACAGGGAGAGCACAGATACGCAGTATTTT
d_call: TRBD1
v_call: TRBV4-3
j_call: TRBJ2-3
clone_size: .

cdr3_aa: CASTASSGNTIYF
cdr3_nt: TGTGCCAGCACTGCCAGCTCTGGAAACACCATATATTTT
d_call: .
v_call: TRBV6-6
j_call: TRBJ1-3
clone_size: .

cdr3_aa: CASSFDRDRGYTF
cdr3_nt: TGTGCCAGCAGCTTCGACAGGGATCGTGGCTACACCTTC
d_call: TRBD1
v_call: TRBV5-4
j_call: TRBJ1-2
clone_size: once

cdr3_aa: CASSQDNRGLVEFF
cdr3_nt: TGCGCCAGCAGCCAAGATAACAGGGGGTTAGTTGAGTTCTTC
d_call: TRBD1
v_call: TRBV4-3
j_call: TRBJ2-1
clone_size: .

cdr3_aa: CASSTRTGYSPLHF
cdr3_nt: TGTGCCAGCAGTACCCGGACAGGGTATTCACCCCTCCACTTT
d_call: TRBD1
v_call: TRBV6-5
j_call: TRBJ1-6
clone_size: .

cdr3_aa: CGGVLVFF
cdr3_nt: TGCGGAGGGGTTTTGGTGTTTTTT
d_call: .
v_call: TRBV20-1
j_call: TRBJ1-4
clone_size: once

cdr3_aa: CASSYSRVHTEAFF
cdr3_nt: TGTGCCAGCAGTTACTCGAGGGTACACACTGAAGCTTTCTTT
d_call: .
v_call: TRBV6-5
j_call: TRBJ1-1
clone_size: .

cdr3_aa: CASSLGMDSLTDTQYF
cdr3_nt: TGCGCCAGCAGCTTGGGAATGGACAGCCTCACAGATACGCAGTATTTT
d_call: .
v_call: TRBV5-1
j_call: TRBJ2-3
clone_size: .

cdr3_aa: CASSQDSGYNYGYTF
cdr3_nt: TGCGCCAGCAGCCAAGATTCAGGCTATAACTATGGCTACACCTTC
d_call: .
v_call: TRBV4-3
j_call: TRBJ1-2
clone_size: .

cdr3_aa: CASSLGQPSNEQFF
cdr3_nt: TGCGCCAGCAGCTTGGGACAGCCCTCCAATGAGCAGTTCTTC
d_call: .
v_call: TRBV5-1
j_call: TRBJ2-1
clone_size: .

cdr3_aa: CASSVEDSPEAFGYTF
cdr3_nt: TGTGCCAGCAGCGTAGAGGACAGTCCGGAGGCCTTCGGCTACACCTTC
d_call: .
v_call: TRBV9
j_call: TRBJ1-2
clone_size: .

cdr3_aa: CASSGPKVAGASYNEQFF
cdr3_nt: TGTGCCAGCAGCGGCCCCAAAGTGGCGGGGGCTTCCTACAATGAGCAGTTCTTC
d_call: .
v_call: TRBV9
j_call: TRBJ2-1
clone_size: .

cdr3_aa: CASSQEEGAELGEQYF
cdr3_nt: TGCGCCAGCAGCCAAGAAGAGGGGGCAGAGTTAGGCGAGCAGTACTTC
d_call: TRBD1
v_call: TRBV4-1
j_call: TRBJ2-7
clone_size: .

cdr3_aa: CATRDRPDTDTQYF
cdr3_nt: TGCGCCACCCGGGACAGACCAGACACAGATACGCAGTATTTT
d_call: TRBD1
v_call: TRBV5-1
j_call: TRBJ2-3
clone_size: .

cdr3_aa: CATETGLGEQFF
cdr3_nt: TGTGCCACCGAAACCGGACTAGGTGAGCAGTTCTTC
d_call: TRBD2
v_call: TRBV28
j_call: TRBJ2-1
clone_size: .

cdr3_aa: CSAHRGDGYTF
cdr3_nt: TGCAGTGCACACCGAGGAGACGGCTACACCTTC
d_call: .
v_call: TRBV20-1
j_call: TRBJ1-2
clone_size: .

cdr3_aa: CASSSSGESTDTQYF
cdr3_nt: TGCGCCAGCAGCTCTAGCGGGGAATCTACAGATACGCAGTATTTT
d_call: TRBD2
v_call: TRBV5-1
j_call: TRBJ2-3
clone_size: .

cdr3_aa: CASSLAGSLGNQPQHF
cdr3_nt: TGTGCCAGCAGCTTGGCTGGGAGTTTGGGCAATCAGCCCCAGCATTTT
d_call: .
v_call: TRBV5-4
j_call: TRBJ1-5
clone_size: once

cdr3_aa: CASSLRTGRVYGYTF
cdr3_nt: TGTGCCAGCAGCTTGAGGACAGGGCGGGTCTATGGCTACACCTTC
d_call: TRBD1
v_call: TRBV7-2
j_call: TRBJ1-2
clone_size: once

cdr3_aa: CASSIGSGGAPSSYNEQFF
cdr3_nt: TGTGCCAGTAGTATAGGAAGCGGGGGGGCTCCGAGCTCCTACAATGAGCAGTTCTTC
d_call: TRBD2
v_call: TRBV19
j_call: TRBJ2-1
clone_size: .

cdr3_aa: CSVVRGAEAFF
cdr3_nt: TGCAGCGTGGTCAGGGGAGCTGAAGCTTTCTTT
d_call: .
v_call: TRBV29-1
j_call: TRBJ1-1
clone_size: few

cdr3_aa: CASSGGPVSSYEQYF
cdr3_nt: TGCGCCAGCAGCGGAGGTCCCGTGAGCTCCTACGAGCAGTACTTC
d_call: .
v_call: TRBV10-2
j_call: TRBJ2-7
clone_size: .

cdr3_aa: CASAAGGPDSGNTIYF
cdr3_nt: TGTGCCAGCGCAGCAGGGGGTCCGGACTCTGGAAACACCATATATTTT
d_call: TRBD1
v_call: TRBV11-3
j_call: TRBJ1-3
clone_size: .

cdr3_aa: CASSLESGDNSPLHF
cdr3_nt: TGCGCCAGCAGCTTGGAATCAGGGGATAATTCACCCCTCCACTTT
d_call: .
v_call: TRBV5-1
j_call: TRBJ1-6
clone_size: .

cdr3_aa: CASSPQGPGGWEQFF
cdr3_nt: TGCGCCAGCAGCCCCCAGGGGCCGGGGGGTTGGGAGCAGTTCTTC
d_call: .
v_call: TRBV4-3
j_call: TRBJ2-1
clone_size: .

cdr3_aa: CASTISWPNTEAFF
cdr3_nt: TGTGCCAGCACCATTTCTTGGCCCAACACTGAAGCTTTCTTT
d_call: .
v_call: TRBV6-5
j_call: TRBJ1-1
clone_size: .

cdr3_aa: CASSFDRGKYF
cdr3_nt: TGTGCCAGCAGCTTTGACAGGGGGAAGTACTTC
d_call: TRBD1
v_call: TRBV7-2
j_call: TRBJ2-7
clone_size: .

cdr3_aa: CASSLIRAAETQYF
cdr3_nt: TGTGCCAGCAGCTTAATCAGGGCGGCAGAGACCCAGTACTTC
d_call: .
v_call: TRBV7-2
j_call: TRBJ2-5
clone_size: .

cdr3_aa: CASLEGDRGNTEAFF
cdr3_nt: TGTGCCAGTCTAGAGGGGGACAGGGGGAACACTGAAGCTTTCTTT
d_call: TRBD1
v_call: TRBV19
j_call: TRBJ1-1
clone_size: .

cdr3_aa: CASSLDAGSTDTQYF
cdr3_nt: TGTGCCAGCAGCTTAGACGCGGGAAGCACAGATACGCAGTATTTT
d_call: .
v_call: TRBV7-9
j_call: TRBJ2-3
clone_size: .

cdr3_aa: CASSFFDRGAVESQETQYF
cdr3_nt: TGTGCCAGCAGCTTCTTTGATCGTGGAGCGGTAGAATCGCAAGAGACCCAGTACTTC
d_call: .
v_call: TRBV7-2
j_call: TRBJ2-5
clone_size: .

cdr3_aa: CASSSRPGGNSPLHF
cdr3_nt: TGTGCCAGCAGTTCCCGGCCAGGGGGTAATTCACCCCTCCACTTT
d_call: TRBD1
v_call: TRBV6-6
j_call: TRBJ1-6
clone_size: .

cdr3_aa: CASSLEGEGTEAFF
cdr3_nt: TGTGCCAGCAGCTTAGAAGGGGAGGGCACTGAAGCTTTCTTT
d_call: .
v_call: TRBV7-6
j_call: TRBJ1-1
clone_size: .

cdr3_aa: CASSQETWIAGNQPQHF
cdr3_nt: TGCGCCAGCAGCCAAGAAACGTGGATAGCAGGCAATCAGCCCCAGCATTTT
d_call: .
v_call: TRBV4-3
j_call: TRBJ1-5
clone_size: .